These T cell receptor beta chains were read from a single sample in a study of human T cells and chemical hapten exposure. Each CDR3 protein is one row after TCRdb ran MiXCR on the 5' RACE reads. The sample holds under 150,000 distinct CDR3 sequences, more than 15% seen once. Receptor source: a human donor in good health. Both conserved end residues are part of each CDR3. D genes are given only for firm matches. The size field is filled for only some rows; it gives once, few, many or a size class.

D gene,J gene,V gene,clone size,CDR3 protein,CDR3 DNA
NA,TRBJ1-2,TRBV3-1,few,CASRGGERDGYTF,TGTGCCAGCAGGGGGGGCGAGAGAGATGGCTACACCTTC
NA,TRBJ2-7,TRBV2,NA,CASSDQGSSYEQYF,TGTGCCAGCAGTGATCAGGGGAGCTCCTACGAGCAGTACTTC
NA,TRBJ2-5,TRBV29-1,NA,CSVTGPPNQETQYF,TGCAGCGTGACCGGGCCCCCGAACCAAGAGACCCAGTACTTC
NA,TRBJ2-1,TRBV9,few,CASSSPYPDGSGPNNEQFF,TGTGCCAGCAGCTCACCTTACCCAGACGGGAGCGGGCCCAACAATGAGCAGTTCTTC
NA,TRBJ2-3,TRBV6-6,few,CASSWGGSTDTQYF,TGTGCCAGCAGTTGGGGCGGGAGCACAGATACGCAGTATTTT
NA,TRBJ2-7,TRBV7-3,few,CASSSKAGALYEQYF,TGTGCCAGCAGCTCCAAGGCAGGTGCCCTCTACGAGCAGTACTTC
NA,TRBJ2-7,TRBV28,few,CASSPDSIYEQYF,TGTGCCAGCTCGCCGGACAGTATCTACGAGCAGTACTTC
NA,TRBJ1-1,TRBV13,NA,CASSLGPRKDTEAFF,TGTGCCAGCAGCTTAGGCCCCAGGAAGGACACTGAAGCTTTCTTT
NA,TRBJ1-2,TRBV20-1,NA,CSARAGLGYTF,TGCAGTGCTAGAGCGGGGCTAGGCTACACCTTC
NA,TRBJ2-1,TRBV20-1,few,CSARDAVADSYNEQFF,TGCAGTGCTAGAGATGCTGTAGCGGACTCCTACAATGAGCAGTTCTTC
NA,TRBJ1-1,TRBV28,NA,CASRGETVSTEAFF,TGTGCCAGCAGGGGGGAGACAGTAAGCACTGAAGCTTTCTTT
NA,TRBJ2-5,TRBV5-8,NA,CASSLGLRIETQYF,TGTGCCAGCAGCTTGGGACTCCGAATAGAGACCCAGTACTTC
NA,TRBJ2-2,TRBV5-1,NA,CASSLPGADTGELFF,TGCGCCAGCAGCTTGCCCGGGGCGGACACCGGGGAGCTGTTTTTT
TRBD2,TRBJ2-3,TRBV10-3,NA,CAIGVREGTDTQYF,TGTGCCATCGGAGTGCGGGAGGGGACAGATACGCAGTATTTT
NA,TRBJ2-3,TRBV28,few,CASSLWGSSPDTQYF,TGTGCCAGCAGTTTATGGGGAAGTAGCCCAGATACGCAGTATTTT
TRBD2,TRBJ2-7,TRBV11-3,few,CASSLEAGDSYEQYF,TGTGCCAGCAGCTTAGAAGCGGGAGACTCCTACGAGCAGTACTTC
NA,TRBJ1-2,TRBV13,few,CASSFGRDYGYTF,TGTGCCAGCAGCTTTGGCAGGGACTATGGCTACACCTTC
TRBD2,TRBJ2-2,TRBV5-4,NA,CASTRGGVGGAYTGELFF,TGTGCCAGCACCCGGGGGGGGGTTGGCGGGGCATACACCGGGGAGCTGTTTTTT
TRBD2,TRBJ2-3,TRBV28,few,CASTARLAFDTQYF,TGTGCCAGCACCGCCCGACTAGCGTTCGATACGCAGTATTTT
NA,TRBJ2-7,TRBV28,NA,CASSLTGTTYEQYF,TGTGCCAGCAGTTTAACAGGAACTACCTACGAGCAGTACTTC
TRBD1,TRBJ1-1,TRBV24-1,few,CATSDRTGPNTEAFF,TGTGCCACCAGTGATCGGACAGGGCCGAACACTGAAGCTTTCTTT
TRBD2,TRBJ2-7,TRBV29-1,NA,CSARLAGDEQYF,TGCAGCGCTAGACTAGCGGGAGACGAGCAGTACTTC
NA,TRBJ1-1,TRBV29-1,NA,CSVGSRVNTEAFF,TGCAGCGTTGGGAGTAGGGTGAACACTGAAGCTTTCTTT
TRBD1,TRBJ1-2,TRBV7-8,few,CASSLALTGGAGDTF,TGTGCCAGCAGCTTAGCGCTGACAGGGGGGGCTGGCGACACCTTC
NA,TRBJ1-1,TRBV28,few,CASSFLDRYSEAFF,TGTGCCAGCAGTTTTCTCGACAGGTATTCTGAAGCTTTCTTT
NA,TRBJ1-2,TRBV27,NA,CASSWRAENYGYTF,TGTGCCAGCAGTTGGAGGGCCGAAAACTATGGCTACACCTTC
TRBD2,TRBJ2-1,TRBV20-1,NA,CSASSGSIYNEQFF,TGCAGTGCTTCTAGCGGGAGCATCTACAATGAGCAGTTCTTC
TRBD1,TRBJ1-2,TRBV29-1,NA,CSVEGKTGNYGYTF,TGCAGCGTTGAAGGAAAGACAGGGAACTATGGCTACACCTTC
NA,TRBJ1-1,TRBV3-1,NA,CASSQAGRTEAFF,TGTGCCAGCAGCCAAGCGGGCCGGACTGAAGCTTTCTTT
NA,TRBJ2-2,TRBV2,NA,CASSRLTNTGELFF,TGTGCCAGCTCGAGGCTAACGAACACCGGGGAGCTGTTTTTT
NA,TRBJ2-1,TRBV25-1,NA,CASSDIEQTLYNEQFF,TGTGCCAGCAGTGATATCGAGCAGACCCTCTACAATGAGCAGTTCTTC
NA,TRBJ1-5,TRBV10-3,NA,CAISEGGQPQHF,TGTGCCATCAGTGAAGGGGGTCAGCCCCAGCATTTT